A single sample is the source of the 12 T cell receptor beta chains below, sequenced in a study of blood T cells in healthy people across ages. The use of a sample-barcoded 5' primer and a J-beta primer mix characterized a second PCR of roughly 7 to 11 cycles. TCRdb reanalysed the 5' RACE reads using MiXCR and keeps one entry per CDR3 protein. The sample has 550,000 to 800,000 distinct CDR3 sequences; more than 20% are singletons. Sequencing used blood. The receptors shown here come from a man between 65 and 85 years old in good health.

This CDR3 is CASRLGLYNEQFF. In nucleotides, the CDR3 is TGTGCCAGCAGACTGGGACTCTACAATGAGCAGTTCTTC. The V call is TRBV6-5, the J call TRBJ2-1, with D possibly being TRBD2 (6 bases). CDR1 is MNHEY and CDR2 is SVGAGI in the germline V gene. The CDR3 contains 13 residues. The V and J ends lost 6 bases and 3 bases respectively, with 9 bases between them.

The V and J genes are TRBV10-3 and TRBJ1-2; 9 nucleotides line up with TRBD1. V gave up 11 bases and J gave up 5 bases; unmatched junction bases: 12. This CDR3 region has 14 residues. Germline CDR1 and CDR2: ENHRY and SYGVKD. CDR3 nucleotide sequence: TGTGCCGTCGGGCGACAGGGGGTTGGGTATGGCTACACCTTC. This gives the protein CAVGRQGVGYGYTF.

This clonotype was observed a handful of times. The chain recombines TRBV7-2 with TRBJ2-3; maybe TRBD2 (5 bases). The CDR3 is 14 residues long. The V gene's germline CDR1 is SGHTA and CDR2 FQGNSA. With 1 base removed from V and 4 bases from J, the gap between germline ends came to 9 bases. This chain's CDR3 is CASSLGLGADTQYF. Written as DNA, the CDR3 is TGTGCCAGCAGCTTAGGCCTCGGGGCAGATACGCAGTATTTT.

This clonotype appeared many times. CDR3 DNA sequence: TGTGCCAGCACCCCAGGGTGGGGGAGCTCCTACGAGCAGTACTTC. Protein product: CASTPGWGSSYEQYF. The chain combines TRBV6-6 with TRBJ2-7, with D possibly being TRBD1 or TRBD2 (5 bases each). The V end lost 7 bases, the J end lost 0 bases, and 16 bases lay between the germline ends. Germline V gene sequence: CDR1 MNHNY, CDR2 SVGAGI (reference sequence). The CDR3 covers 15 residues.

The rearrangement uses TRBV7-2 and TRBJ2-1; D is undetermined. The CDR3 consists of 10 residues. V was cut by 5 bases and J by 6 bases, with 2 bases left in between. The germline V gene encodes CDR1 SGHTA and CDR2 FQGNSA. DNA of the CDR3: TGTGCCAGCAGCGGCAATGAGCAGTTCTTC. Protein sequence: CASSGNEQFF.

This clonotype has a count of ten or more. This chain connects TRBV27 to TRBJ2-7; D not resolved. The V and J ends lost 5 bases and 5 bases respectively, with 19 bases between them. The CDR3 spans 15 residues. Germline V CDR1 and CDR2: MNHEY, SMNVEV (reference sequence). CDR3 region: CASSQTLDPDHEQYF. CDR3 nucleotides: TGTGCCAGCAGTCAGACCCTTGATCCGGACCACGAGCAGTACTTC.

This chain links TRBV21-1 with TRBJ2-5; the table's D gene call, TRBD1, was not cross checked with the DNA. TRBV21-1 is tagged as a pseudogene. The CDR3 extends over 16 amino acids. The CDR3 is CASSKDLRRGRETQYF. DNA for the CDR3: TGTGCCAGCAGCAAAGACTTAAGAAGGGGCAGAGAGACCCAGTACTTC.

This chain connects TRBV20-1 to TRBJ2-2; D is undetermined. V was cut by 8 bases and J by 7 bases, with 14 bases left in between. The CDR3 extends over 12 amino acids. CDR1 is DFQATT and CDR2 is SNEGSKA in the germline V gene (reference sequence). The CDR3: CSSPDSFGELFF. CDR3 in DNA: TGCAGTTCCCCCGACTCTTTCGGGGAGCTGTTTTTT.

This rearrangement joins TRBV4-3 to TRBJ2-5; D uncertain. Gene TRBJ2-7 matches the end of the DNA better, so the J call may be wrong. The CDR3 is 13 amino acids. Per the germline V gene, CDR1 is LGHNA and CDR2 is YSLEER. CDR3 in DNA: TGCGCCAGCAGCCATCCCGGTTCCTACGAGCAGTACTTC. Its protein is CASSHPGSYEQYF.

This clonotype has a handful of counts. The CDR3 DNA sequence: TGTGCCAGCAGGTCCACTAGCGGGCCCTACGAGCAGTACTTC. Amino acids: CASRSTSGPYEQYF. The chain is built from TRBV6-6 and TRBJ2-7; TRBD2 matches at 9 bases. The CDR3 spans 14 residues. V gave up 6 bases and J gave up 2 bases; unmatched junction bases: 5. Germline V CDR1 and CDR2: MNHNY, SVGAGI (reference sequence).

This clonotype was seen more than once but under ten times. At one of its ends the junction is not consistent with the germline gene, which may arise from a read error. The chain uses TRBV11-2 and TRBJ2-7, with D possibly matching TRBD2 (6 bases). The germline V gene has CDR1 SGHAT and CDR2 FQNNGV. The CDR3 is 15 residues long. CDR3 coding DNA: TGTGCCGGCAGCTTAGTCTTAGCGGCCTCCTACGAGCAGTACTTC. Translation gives CAGSLVLAASYEQYF. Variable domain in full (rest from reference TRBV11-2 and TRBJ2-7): EAGVAQSPRYKIIEKRQSVAFWCNPISGHATLYWYQQILGQGPKLLIQFQNNGVVDDSQLPKDRFSAERLKGVDSTLKIQPAKLEDSAVYLCAGSLVLAASYEQYFGPGTRLTVT.

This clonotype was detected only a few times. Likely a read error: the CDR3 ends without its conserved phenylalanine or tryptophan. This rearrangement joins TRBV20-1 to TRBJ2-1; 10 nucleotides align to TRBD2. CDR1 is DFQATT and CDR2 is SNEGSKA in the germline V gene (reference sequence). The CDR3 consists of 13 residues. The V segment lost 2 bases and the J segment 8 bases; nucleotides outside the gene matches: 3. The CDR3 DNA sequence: TGCAGTGCTAGACTAGCGGGAGTGGATGAGCAGTTCTCC. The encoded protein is CSARLAGVDEQFS.